The rows below give T cell receptor beta chains drawn from one sample of a study of shared T cell receptors in the human thymus. Clones were sequenced by immunoSEQ multiplex PCR, and TCRdb holds only the in-frame ones, with some missing. Of 550,000 to 800,000 clones in the sample, approximately 85% were seen once. These data also featured in a second study, about human thymus T cells.

The sequenced material came from thymocytes. Source of these receptors: a girl younger than two with a congenital heart defect. CDR3s include the opening cysteine and the closing phenylalanine or tryptophan. D genes are given only for firm matches. The listing skips clone size in some rows; elsewhere it reads once, few, many or a size class.

J gene | V gene | D gene | clone size | CDR3 protein | CDR3 DNA
TRBJ2-7 | TRBV27 | TRBD1 | . | CASSFRPPLGTASYEQYF | TGTGCCAGCAGTTTTCGCCCACCATTGGGGACAGCTTCCTACGAGCAGTACTTC
TRBJ1-5 | TRBV7-2 | TRBD1 | . | CASSIGGTAKEPQHF | TGTGCCAGCAGCATAGGGGGGACAGCCAAGGAACCCCAGCATTTT
TRBJ1-4 | TRBV4-1 | TRBD1 | . | CASSPQQPGQPNEKLFF | TGCGCCAGCAGCCCACAACAACCGGGACAGCCGAATGAAAAACTGTTTTTT
TRBJ2-3 | TRBV12-5 | TRBD2 | . | CASGLPHSLAGLHTDTQYF | TGTGCTAGTGGTTTGCCCCACTCACTAGCGGGGCTTCACACAGATACGCAGTATTTT
TRBJ1-1 | TRBV7-2 | . | . | CASSPRARYSMNTEAFF | TGTGCCAGCAGCCCGAGGGCCCGATATTCCATGAACACTGAAGCTTTCTTT
TRBJ1-6 | TRBV6-1 | TRBD1 | . | CASSEARQGVYSPLHF | TGTGCCAGCAGTGAAGCCCGACAGGGTGTTTATTCACCCCTCCACTTT
TRBJ2-1 | TRBV4-1 | TRBD2 | . | CASSQRWGLTSVDEQFF | TGCGCCAGCAGCCAACGCTGGGGCCTGACTAGCGTCGATGAGCAGTTCTTC
TRBJ2-1 | TRBV25-1 | . | . | CASSDTGPLVGEQFF | TGTGCCAGCAGTGACACAGGTCCCCTCGTCGGGGAGCAGTTCTTC
TRBJ1-3 | TRBV19 | . | . | CASSPPGSRNGNTIYF | TGTGCCAGTAGTCCCCCGGGATCTCGAAATGGAAACACCATATATTTT
TRBJ2-5 | TRBV5-4 | TRBD2 | . | CASSLLRKGLHVPETQYF | TGTGCCAGCAGCTTGTTGAGAAAGGGACTACATGTTCCGGAGACCCAGTACTTC
TRBJ1-1 | TRBV5-6 | . | . | CASSLGAKVSTEAFF | TGTGCCAGCAGCTTGGGGGCAAAGGTTAGCACTGAAGCTTTCTTT
TRBJ1-2 | TRBV4-1 | TRBD1 | once | CASSRQGWYGYTF | TGCGCCAGCAGCCGACAGGGGTGGTATGGCTACACCTTC
TRBJ1-1 | TRBV6-1 | . | once | CASKVGPHTNTEAFF | TGTGCCAGCAAGGTTGGGCCCCACACGAACACTGAAGCTTTCTTT
TRBJ1-5 | TRBV27 | . | . | CASSFRFPNQPQHF | TGTGCCAGCAGCTTCAGGTTCCCCAATCAGCCCCAGCATTTT
TRBJ1-1 | TRBV12-5 | TRBD1 | . | CASGLVRRRQGALDTEAFF | TGTGCTAGTGGTTTGGTACGGAGACGACAGGGGGCCCTTGACACTGAAGCTTTCTTT
TRBJ1-6 | TRBV7-9 | . | . | CASSFRGGKDSPLHF | TGTGCCAGCAGCTTCCGCGGGGGGAAGGATTCACCCCTCCACTTT
TRBJ1-1 | TRBV9 | . | . | CASSADRQNTEAFF | TGTGCCAGCAGCGCCGACAGACAGAACACTGAAGCTTTCTTT
TRBJ1-6 | TRBV2 | TRBD1 | . | CASSEQGQGNSPLHF | TGTGCCAGCAGTGAGCAGGGACAGGGAAATTCACCCCTCCACTTT
TRBJ1-2 | TRBV2 | TRBD1 | . | CASSRDRIYGYTF | TGTGCCAGCAGCCGGGACAGGATCTATGGCTACACCTTC